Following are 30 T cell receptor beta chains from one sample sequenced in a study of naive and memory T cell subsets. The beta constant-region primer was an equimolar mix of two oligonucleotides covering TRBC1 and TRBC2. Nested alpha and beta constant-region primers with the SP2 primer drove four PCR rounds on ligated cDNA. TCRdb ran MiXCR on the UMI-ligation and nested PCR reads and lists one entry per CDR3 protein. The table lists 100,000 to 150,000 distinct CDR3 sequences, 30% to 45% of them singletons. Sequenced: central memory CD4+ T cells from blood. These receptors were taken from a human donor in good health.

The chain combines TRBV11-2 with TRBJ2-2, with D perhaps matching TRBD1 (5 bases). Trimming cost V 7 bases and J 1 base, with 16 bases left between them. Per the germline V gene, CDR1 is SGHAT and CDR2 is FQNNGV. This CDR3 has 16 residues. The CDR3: CASIRNLQGNTGELFF. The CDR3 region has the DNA TGTGCCAGCATCCGGAATCTCCAGGGGAACACCGGGGAGCTGTTTTTT.

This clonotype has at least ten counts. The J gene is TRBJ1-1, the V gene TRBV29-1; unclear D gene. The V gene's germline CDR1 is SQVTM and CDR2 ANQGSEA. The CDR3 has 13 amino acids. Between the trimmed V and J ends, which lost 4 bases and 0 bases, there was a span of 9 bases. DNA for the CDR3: TGCAGCGTTGGGCTAGGTTTGAACACTGAAGCTTTCTTT. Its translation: CSVGLGLNTEAFF.

The CDR3 region is CASKWKFGTQNNEQFF. The CDR3 coding sequence is TGTGCCAGCAAGTGGAAGTTCGGGACCCAGAACAATGAGCAGTTCTTC. The V call is TRBV5-5, the J call TRBJ2-1, with D perhaps being TRBD1 or TRBD2 (5 bases each). Trimming removed 6 bases at V and 5 bases at J, with 21 bases between. This CDR3 comprises 16 residues. Germline V lookup: CDR1 SGHKS, CDR2 YYEKEE (reference sequence).

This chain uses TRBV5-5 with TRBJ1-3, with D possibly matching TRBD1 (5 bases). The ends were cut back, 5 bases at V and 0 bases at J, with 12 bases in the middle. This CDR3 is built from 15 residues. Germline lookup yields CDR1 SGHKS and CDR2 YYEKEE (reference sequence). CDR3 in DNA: TGTGCCAGCAGACCGACAGCCGGCTCTGGAAACACCATATATTTT. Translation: CASRPTAGSGNTIYF.

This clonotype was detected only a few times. The CDR3 sequence is CASSPDPGTTEQFF. DNA for the CDR3: TGCGCCAGCAGCCCAGACCCCGGGACTACCGAGCAGTTCTTC. The rearrangement links TRBV4-3 to TRBJ2-1; 7 bases fit TRBD2. After removal of 4 bases from V and 10 bases from J, the junction contained 10 bases not matched to a gene. CDR3 length: 14 residues. CDR1 LGHNA and CDR2 YSLEER come from the germline V gene.

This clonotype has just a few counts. In DNA form, the CDR3 reads TGTGCCAGCAGCTGGGTTGTCGATACGCAGTATTTT. This encodes CASSWVVDTQYF. V is TRBV7-2 and J is TRBJ2-3; the D is unclear. The germline V gene has CDR1 SGHTA and CDR2 FQGNSA. The length of the CDR3 is 12 residues. Trimming took off 4 bases at V and 6 bases at J, with 8 bases between the two ends.

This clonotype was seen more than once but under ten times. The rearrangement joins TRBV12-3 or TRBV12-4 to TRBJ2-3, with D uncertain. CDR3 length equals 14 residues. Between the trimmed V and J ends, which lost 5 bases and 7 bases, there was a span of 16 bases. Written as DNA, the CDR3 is TGTGCCAGCAGTGGAGCCCCTAGGCGGCATACGCAGTATTTT. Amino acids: CASSGAPRRHTQYF.

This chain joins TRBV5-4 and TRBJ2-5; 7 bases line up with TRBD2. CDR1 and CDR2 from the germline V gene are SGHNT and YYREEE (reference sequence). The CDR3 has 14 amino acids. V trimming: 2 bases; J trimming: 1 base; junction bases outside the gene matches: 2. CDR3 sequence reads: CASSFQRGQETQYF. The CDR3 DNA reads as TGTGCCAGCAGCTTCCAGCGGGGCCAAGAGACCCAGTACTTC. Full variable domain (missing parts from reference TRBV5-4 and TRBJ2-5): ETGVTQSPTHLIKTRGQQVTLRCSSQSGHNTVSWYQQALGQGPQFIFQYYREEENGRGNFPPRFSGLQFPNYSSELNVNALELDDSALYLCASSFQRGQETQYFGPGTRLLVL.

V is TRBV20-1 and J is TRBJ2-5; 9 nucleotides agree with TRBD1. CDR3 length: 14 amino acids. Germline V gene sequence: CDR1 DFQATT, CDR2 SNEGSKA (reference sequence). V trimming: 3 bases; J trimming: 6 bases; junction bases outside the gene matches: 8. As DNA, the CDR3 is TGCAGTGCTAGTTTTGGGACAGGGTGGCAGACCCAGTACTTC. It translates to CSASFGTGWQTQYF.

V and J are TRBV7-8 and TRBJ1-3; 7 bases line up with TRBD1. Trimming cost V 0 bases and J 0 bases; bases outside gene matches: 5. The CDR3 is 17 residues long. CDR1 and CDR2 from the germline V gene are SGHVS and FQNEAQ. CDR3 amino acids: CASSLAPTGISGNTIYF. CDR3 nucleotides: TGTGCCAGCAGCTTAGCGCCGACAGGGATCTCTGGAAACACCATATATTTT.

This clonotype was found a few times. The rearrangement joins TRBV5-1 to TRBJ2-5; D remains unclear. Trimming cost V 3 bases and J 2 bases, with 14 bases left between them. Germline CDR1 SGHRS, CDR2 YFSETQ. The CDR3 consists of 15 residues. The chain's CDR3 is CASSWVHKIQETQYF. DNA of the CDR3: TGCGCCAGCAGCTGGGTACACAAGATTCAAGAGACCCAGTACTTC.

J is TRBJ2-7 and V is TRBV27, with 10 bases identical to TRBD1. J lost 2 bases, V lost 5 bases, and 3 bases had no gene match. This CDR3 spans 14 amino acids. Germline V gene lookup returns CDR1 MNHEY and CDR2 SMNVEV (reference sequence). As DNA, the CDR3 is TGTGCCAGCAGTCGGGGACAGGGGCCCTACGAGCAGTACTTC. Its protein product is CASSRGQGPYEQYF.

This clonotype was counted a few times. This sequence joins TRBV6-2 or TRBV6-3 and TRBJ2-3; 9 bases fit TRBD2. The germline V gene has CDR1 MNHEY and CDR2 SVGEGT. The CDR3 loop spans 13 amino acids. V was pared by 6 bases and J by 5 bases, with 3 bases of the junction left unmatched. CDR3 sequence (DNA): TGTGCCAGCAGGCTAGCGGGATTAGATACGCAGTATTTT. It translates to CASRLAGLDTQYF.

The CDR3 loop is CASSQIDKTYEQYF. The CDR3 DNA follows: TGTGCCAGCAGCCAAATCGACAAGACCTACGAGCAGTACTTC. The V and J genes are TRBV6-2 or TRBV6-3 and TRBJ2-7, with D unclear. Germline V gene data show CDR1 as MNHEY and CDR2 as SVGEGT. The CDR3 totals 14 residues. V was clipped by 6 bases and J by 2 bases, with 14 bases between them.

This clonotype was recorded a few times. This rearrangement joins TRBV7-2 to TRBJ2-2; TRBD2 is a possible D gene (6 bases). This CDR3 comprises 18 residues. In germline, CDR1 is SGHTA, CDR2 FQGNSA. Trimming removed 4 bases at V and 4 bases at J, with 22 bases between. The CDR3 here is CASSWTLAKIDPTGELFF. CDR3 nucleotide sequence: TGTGCCAGCAGCTGGACCCTAGCGAAGATTGATCCCACCGGGGAGCTGTTTTTT.

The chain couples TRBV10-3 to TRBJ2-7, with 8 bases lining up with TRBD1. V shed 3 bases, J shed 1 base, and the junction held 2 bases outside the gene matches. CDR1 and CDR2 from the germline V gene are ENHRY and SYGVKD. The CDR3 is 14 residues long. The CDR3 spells CAISDRTGSYEQYF. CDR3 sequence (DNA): TGTGCCATCAGTGACCGGACAGGGTCCTACGAGCAGTACTTC.

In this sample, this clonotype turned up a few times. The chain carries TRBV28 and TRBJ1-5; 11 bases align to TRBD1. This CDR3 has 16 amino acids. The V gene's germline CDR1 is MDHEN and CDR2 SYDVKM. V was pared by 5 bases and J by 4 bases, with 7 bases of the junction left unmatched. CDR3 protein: CASSPLGTGGNQPQHF. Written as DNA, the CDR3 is TGTGCCAGCAGTCCCCTGGGGACAGGGGGAAATCAGCCCCAGCATTTT.

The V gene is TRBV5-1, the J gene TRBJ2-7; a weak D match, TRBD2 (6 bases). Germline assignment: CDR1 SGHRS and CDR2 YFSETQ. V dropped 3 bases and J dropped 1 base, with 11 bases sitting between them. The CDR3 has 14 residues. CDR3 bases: TGCGCCAGCAGCTCCCGGACTAATTCCTACGAGCAGTACTTC. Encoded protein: CASSSRTNSYEQYF.

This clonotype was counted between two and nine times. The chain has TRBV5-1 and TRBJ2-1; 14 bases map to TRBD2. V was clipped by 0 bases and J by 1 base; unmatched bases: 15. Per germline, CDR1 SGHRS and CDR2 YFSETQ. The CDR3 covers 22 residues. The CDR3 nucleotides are TGCGCCAGCAGCTTGGGGAGTCCCGGGACTAGCGGGAGTGGGTTATCCTACAATGAGCAGTTCTTC. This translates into CASSLGSPGTSGSGLSYNEQFF.

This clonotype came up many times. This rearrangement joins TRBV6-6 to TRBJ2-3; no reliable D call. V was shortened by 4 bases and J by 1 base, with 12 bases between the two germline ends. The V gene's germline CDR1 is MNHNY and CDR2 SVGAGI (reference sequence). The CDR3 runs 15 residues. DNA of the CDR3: TGTGCCAGCAGTTCTAAGGGCCCCGGCACAGATACGCAGTATTTT. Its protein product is CASSSKGPGTDTQYF.

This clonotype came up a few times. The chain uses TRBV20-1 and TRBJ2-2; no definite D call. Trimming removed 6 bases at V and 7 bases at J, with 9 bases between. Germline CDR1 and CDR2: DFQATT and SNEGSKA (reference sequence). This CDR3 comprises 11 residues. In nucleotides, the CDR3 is TGCAGTGCATTTTGGGGCGGGGAGCTGTTTTTT. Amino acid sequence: CSAFWGGELFF.

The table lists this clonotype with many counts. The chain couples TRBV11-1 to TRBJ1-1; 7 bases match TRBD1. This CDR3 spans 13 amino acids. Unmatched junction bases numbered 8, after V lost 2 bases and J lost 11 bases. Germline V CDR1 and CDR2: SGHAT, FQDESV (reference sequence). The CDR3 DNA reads TGTGCCAGCAGCTTAAACAGGGGATATGATGCTTTCTTT. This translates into CASSLNRGYDAFF.

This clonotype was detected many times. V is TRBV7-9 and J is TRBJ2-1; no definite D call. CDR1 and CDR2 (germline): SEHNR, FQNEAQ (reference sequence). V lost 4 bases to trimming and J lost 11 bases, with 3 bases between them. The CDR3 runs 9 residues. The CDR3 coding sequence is TGTGCCAGCAGCTCTCAGCAGTTCTTC. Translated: CASSSQQFF.

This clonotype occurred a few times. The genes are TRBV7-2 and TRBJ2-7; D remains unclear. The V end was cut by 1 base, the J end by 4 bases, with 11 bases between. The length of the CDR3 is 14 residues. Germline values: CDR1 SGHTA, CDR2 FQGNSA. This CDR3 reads CASSLGSLRYEQYF. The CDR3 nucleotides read TGTGCCAGCAGCTTAGGATCCCTCCGGTACGAGCAGTACTTC.

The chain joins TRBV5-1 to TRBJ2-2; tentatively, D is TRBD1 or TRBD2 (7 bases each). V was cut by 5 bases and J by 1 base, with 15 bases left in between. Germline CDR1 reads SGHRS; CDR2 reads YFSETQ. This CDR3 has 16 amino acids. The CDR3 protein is CASREGGGRNTGELFF. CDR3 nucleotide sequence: TGCGCCAGCAGAGAAGGGGGCGGGAGGAACACCGGGGAGCTGTTTTTT.

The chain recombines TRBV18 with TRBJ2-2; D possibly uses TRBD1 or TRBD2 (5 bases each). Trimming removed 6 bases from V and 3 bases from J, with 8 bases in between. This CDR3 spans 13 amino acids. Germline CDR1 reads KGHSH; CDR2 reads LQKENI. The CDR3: CASSGRDTGELFF. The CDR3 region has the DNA TGTGCCAGCTCGGGACGGGACACCGGGGAGCTGTTTTTT.

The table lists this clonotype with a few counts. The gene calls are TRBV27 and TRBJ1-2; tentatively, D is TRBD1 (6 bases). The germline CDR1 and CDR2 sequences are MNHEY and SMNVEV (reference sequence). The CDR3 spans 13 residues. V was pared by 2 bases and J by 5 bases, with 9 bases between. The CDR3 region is CASSLQGPYGYTF. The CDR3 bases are TGTGCCAGCAGTTTACAGGGGCCTTATGGCTACACCTTC.

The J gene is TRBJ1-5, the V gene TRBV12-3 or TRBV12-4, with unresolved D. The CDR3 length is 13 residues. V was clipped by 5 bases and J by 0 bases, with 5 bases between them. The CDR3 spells CASSGYSNQPQHF. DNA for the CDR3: TGTGCCAGCAGTGGTTATAGCAATCAGCCCCAGCATTTT.

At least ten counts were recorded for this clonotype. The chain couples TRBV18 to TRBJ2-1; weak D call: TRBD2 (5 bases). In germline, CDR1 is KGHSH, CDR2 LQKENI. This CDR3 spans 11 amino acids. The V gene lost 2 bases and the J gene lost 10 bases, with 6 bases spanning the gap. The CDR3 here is CASSPTGEQFF. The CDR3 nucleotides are TGTGCCAGCTCACCAACGGGAGAGCAGTTCTTC.

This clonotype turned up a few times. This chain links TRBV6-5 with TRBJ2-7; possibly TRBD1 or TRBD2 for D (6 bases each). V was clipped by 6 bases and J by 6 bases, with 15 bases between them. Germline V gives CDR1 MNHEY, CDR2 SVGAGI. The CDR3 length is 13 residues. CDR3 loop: CASRYLQGGEQYF. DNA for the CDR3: TGTGCCAGCAGGTACCTACAGGGAGGCGAGCAGTACTTC.